This T cell receptor beta chain was sequenced for a study of cytomegalovirus exposure and HLA in healthy donors. Whole-study findings and limits: It was reported in a later analysis that an Asian-associated ancestry cluster showed fewer N-insertions than the approximately 670-donor mean. The study designated 164 TCR beta chains cytomegalovirus-associated.

This CDR3 spans 15 amino acids. The ends were cut back, 0 bases at V and 0 bases at J, with 7 bases in the middle. Use of 60 Vbeta and 13 Jbeta primers characterized the PCR. TCRdb's copy holds only in-frame clones and misses some; the assay was immunoSEQ multiplex PCR. Of 210,000 or so clones listed, approximately 79% are singletons. As regards this clone: Its antigen remains unidentified.

The chain carries TRBV5-3 and TRBJ1-3; D is possibly TRBD1 (6 bases). TRBV5-3 falls under the ORF class, with uncertain function. The TCR was taken from a girl aged 2 to 9 in good health and CMV-seronegative. The sequenced sample consisted of PBMCs. The CDR3 loop reads CARSLADSSGNTIYF. For the CDR3, the DNA is TGTGCCAGAAGCTTGGCGGACAGCTCTGGAAACACCATATATTTT.